These 32 T cell receptor beta chains were all obtained from the same sample, sequenced in a study of response to subunit inactivated influenza vaccine. In TCRdb, the RT-PCR reads were re-called with MiXCR into one record per CDR3 protein. The table shows over 750,000 distinct CDR3 sequences, with less than 25% occurring only once. This material consisted of PBMCs from blood, taken around 5 days after vaccination. These receptors originate from a man aged 45-60 years who received an inactivated influenza vaccine.

V and J are TRBV14 and TRBJ1-6, with unresolved D. Trimming took off 5 bases at V and 9 bases at J, with 17 bases between the two ends. Germline CDR1 SGHDN, CDR2 FVKESK. This CDR3 has 15 residues. The CDR3 loop is CASSYGPTRSSPLHF. The CDR3 region has the DNA TGTGCCAGCAGCTATGGACCGACAAGGTCTTCACCCCTCCACTTT.

This clonotype appeared a few times. CDR3 sequence: CASSFGTGSRETQYF. DNA for the CDR3: TGCGCCAGCAGCTTCGGGACAGGGAGTCGCGAGACCCAGTACTTC. The chain couples TRBV5-1 to TRBJ2-5, with 9 bases aligning to TRBD1. Germline CDR1 is SGHRS and CDR2 is YFSETQ. This CDR3 spans 15 amino acids. V gave up 2 bases and J gave up 5 bases; unmatched junction bases: 7.

The chain joins TRBV5-8 to TRBJ2-1, with TRBD1 matching 8 bases. Germline CDR1 reads SGHTS; CDR2 reads YDEGEE. The ends lost 9 bases at V and 1 base at J; junction bases unmatched: 9. The length of the CDR3 is 15 residues. The CDR3 spells CATPDRVFSYNEQFF. In DNA form, the CDR3 reads TGTGCCACCCCGGACAGGGTTTTTTCCTACAATGAGCAGTTCTTC.

J is TRBJ2-7 and V is TRBV29-1; the match to TRBD1 covers 7 bases. Germline V CDR1 and CDR2: SQVTM, ANQGSEA. The CDR3 length is 15 residues. J was trimmed by 3 bases and V by 6 bases; bases with no gene match: 14. The CDR3 spells CSVDSGQNGYYEQYF. The DNA for the CDR3 is TGCAGCGTGGACTCGGGACAGAATGGATACTACGAGCAGTACTTC.

This clonotype occurred a few times. V is TRBV12-3 or TRBV12-4 and J is TRBJ2-3; D might be TRBD1 (6 bases). The CDR3 runs 14 residues. Trimming pared 6 bases from V and 3 bases from J, leaving 13 bases between. CDR3 sequence (DNA): TGTGCCAGCAGCCTTCACAGGGAAACAGATACGCAGTATTTT. Amino acids: CASSLHRETDTQYF.

The chain recombines TRBV6-2 or TRBV6-3 with TRBJ2-3; 9 bases line up with TRBD2. This CDR3 is built from 20 residues. Unmatched junction bases numbered 17, after V lost 4 bases and J lost 0 bases. Looked up from germline, CDR1 is MNHEY and CDR2 is SVGEGT. CDR3 sequence: CASSSRLAVDRSASTDTQYF. In nucleotides, the CDR3 is TGTGCCAGCAGTTCCAGACTAGCGGTCGATCGAAGTGCTAGCACAGATACGCAGTATTTT.

Ten or more counts support this clonotype. The chain carries TRBV10-3 and TRBJ2-5, with 7 positions matching TRBD1. V shed 6 bases and J 9 bases; nucleotides not matched to a gene: 10. The CDR3 extends over 13 amino acids. Germline loops: CDR1 ENHRY, CDR2 SYGVKD. The CDR3 DNA is TGTGCCATCAGGAAAACAGGGGAAGCAGCCCAGTACTTC. Translating it yields CAIRKTGEAAQYF.

The chain couples TRBV7-9 to TRBJ2-1; 7 positions match TRBD2. Germline V lookup: CDR1 SEHNR, CDR2 FQNEAQ (reference sequence). The CDR3 runs to 16 residues. With V trimmed by 0 bases and J by 4 bases, 6 bases remained unmatched. CDR3 nucleotides: TGTGCCAGCAGCTTAGCGTGGCGGGAGTTATACAATGAGCAGTTCTTC. Its protein product is CASSLAWRELYNEQFF.

This clonotype was detected only a few times. The genes are TRBV10-3 and TRBJ1-1; D call uncertain. Trimming removed 8 bases at V and 3 bases at J, with 19 bases between. CDR1 and CDR2 from the germline V gene are ENHRY and SYGVKD. This CDR3 contains 15 residues. This CDR3 reads CAIQVAGLGDTEAFF. As DNA, the CDR3 is TGTGCCATCCAGGTAGCGGGGTTGGGAGACACTGAAGCTTTCTTT.

The rearrangement joins TRBV12-3 or TRBV12-4 to TRBJ2-5; 9 nucleotides match TRBD1. The CDR3 is 12 amino acids. V dropped 9 bases and J dropped 4; count of bases not matched to a gene: 3. In nucleotides, the CDR3 is TGTGCCAGACGACAGGGGGGAGAGACCCAGTACTTC. Its translation is CARRQGGETQYF.

The gene calls are TRBV5-6 and TRBJ2-5; D gene ambiguous. This CDR3 is built from 13 residues. The ends were cut back, 3 bases at V and 5 bases at J, with 11 bases in the middle. Germline CDR1 is SGHDT and CDR2 is YYEEEE. This CDR3 is CASSSALGETQYF. The CDR3 region has the DNA TGTGCCAGCAGCTCCGCCCTGGGGGAGACCCAGTACTTC.

There are a few counts of this clonotype. The chain is built from TRBV12-5 and TRBJ1-1; D gene uncertain. Germline V lookup: CDR1 LGHNT, CDR2 FRNRAP. V lost 7 bases and J lost 2, with 11 bases in between. The CDR3 length is 13 residues. Here the CDR3 reads CASAADRNTEAFF. The CDR3 coding sequence is TGTGCTAGTGCGGCGGACCGAAACACTGAAGCTTTCTTT.

This clonotype was observed a handful of times. The chain recombines TRBV7-2 with TRBJ2-5; TRBD1 agrees at 7 bases. CDR1 and CDR2 (germline): SGHTA, FQGNSA. The CDR3 sequence is 15 residues long. After removal of 5 bases from V and 1 base from J, the junction contained 7 bases not matched to a gene. CDR3 residues: CASSARDRFQETQYF. In nucleotides, the CDR3 is TGTGCCAGCAGCGCAAGGGACAGATTCCAAGAGACCCAGTACTTC. Full variable domain (remainder filled in from reference TRBV7-2 and TRBJ2-5): GAGVSQSPSNKVTEKGKDVELRCDPISGHTALYWYRQSLGQGLEFLIYFQGNSAPDKSGLPSDRFSAERTGGSVSTLTIQRTQQEDSAVYLCASSARDRFQETQYFGPGTRLLVL.

This clonotype has more than one count but fewer than ten. The chain couples TRBV20-1 to TRBJ2-7; no clear D gene. The length of the CDR3 is 15 residues. The germline V and J ends were trimmed by 6 bases and 2 bases, with 20 bases remaining between them. Germline V gene sequence: CDR1 DFQATT, CDR2 SNEGSKA (reference sequence). The CDR3 DNA sequence: TGCAGTGCAGATTCGGGCCGAAGTATTACCTACGAGCAGTACTTC. This gives the protein CSADSGRSITYEQYF.

This clonotype was seen more than once but under ten times. This chain uses TRBV30 with TRBJ2-3; 7 positions agree with TRBD2. Trimming removed 0 bases from V and 1 base from J; junction bases left unmatched: 13. This CDR3 spans 18 amino acids. Germline CDR1 is GTSNPN and CDR2 is SVGIG (reference sequence). The DNA of the CDR3 is TGTGCCTGGAGTGTGAGAGCGTGGGGGAGGGGTCGCACAGATACGCAGTATTTT. Amino acid sequence: CAWSVRAWGRGRTDTQYF.

In its sample, this clonotype was seen a few times. V gene TRBV28 combines with J gene TRBJ2-7; possible D gene TRBD2, 5 bases. The CDR3 has 13 amino acids. Trimming left V 6 bases short and J 6 bases short, with 15 bases between. Germline lookup yields CDR1 MDHEN and CDR2 SYDVKM. CDR3 residues: CASSVTREGEQYF. CDR3 DNA sequence: TGTGCCAGCAGCGTTACTAGAGAGGGCGAGCAGTACTTC.

The chain employs TRBV18 and TRBJ2-3, with 14 nucleotides matching TRBD2. Germline CDR1 is KGHSH and CDR2 is LQKENI. The CDR3 covers 19 residues. The V and J ends lost 2 bases and 3 bases, in that order; junction bases with no gene match: 10. This CDR3 reads CASSPGTSGGARATDTQYF. The CDR3, as DNA: TGTGCCAGCTCACCAGGGACTAGCGGGGGCGCAAGGGCTACAGATACGCAGTATTTT.

This clonotype was counted a few times. This chain links TRBV7-8 with TRBJ2-3, with D perhaps matching TRBD1 or TRBD2 (6 bases each). V was shortened by 5 bases and J by 0 bases, with 15 bases between the two germline ends. Germline lookup yields CDR1 SGHVS and CDR2 FQNEAQ. The CDR3 is made up of 16 amino acids. CDR3 coding DNA: TGTGCCAGCAGCCCAGGTCTGGGGGGCAGCACAGATACGCAGTATTTT. This sequence encodes CASSPGLGGSTDTQYF.

This clonotype was picked up a small number of times. This chain joins TRBV5-1 and TRBJ1-2, with D unresolved. V was cut by 3 bases and J by 4 bases, with 16 bases left in between. From germline, CDR1 is SGHRS and CDR2 YFSETQ. The CDR3 length is 15 residues. The CDR3 reads CASSSPIRGGYGYTF. For the CDR3, the DNA is TGCGCCAGCAGCTCCCCCATTCGGGGTGGCTATGGCTACACCTTC.

The gene calls are TRBV4-2 and TRBJ2-7; D call uncertain. V lost 0 bases, J lost 3 bases, and 15 bases lay in between. This CDR3 is built from 16 residues. The germline CDR1 and CDR2 sequences are LGHNA and YNFKEQ. CDR3 sequence reads: CASSQDSSETGYEQYF. In nucleotides, the CDR3 is TGTGCCAGCAGCCAAGATTCAAGTGAGACGGGCTACGAGCAGTACTTC.

This rearrangement joins TRBV10-3 to TRBJ2-7, with 10 positions matching TRBD2. J gave up 6 bases and V 4 bases, and 12 bases lay outside the gene matches. CDR3 length: 16 amino acids. Germline values: CDR1 ENHRY, CDR2 SYGVKD. For the CDR3, the DNA is TGTGCCATCAGTGCGGGGAGCGGGAGGGCGAATGGCGAGCAGTACTTC. Protein sequence: CAISAGSGRANGEQYF.

This clonotype occurred a few times. The chain combines TRBV7-2 with TRBJ1-6, with a possible D match to TRBD1 (5 bases). V lost 3 bases and J 10 bases, leaving 16 bases between the germline ends. This CDR3 is built from 15 residues. Germline V gives CDR1 SGHTA, CDR2 FQGNSA. The CDR3 is CASSFQKGDRSPLHF. The CDR3 DNA reads as TGTGCCAGCAGCTTTCAAAAAGGGGATCGCTCACCCCTCCACTTT. Variable domain in full (rest from reference TRBV7-2 and TRBJ1-6): GAGVSQSPSNKVTEKGKDVELRCDPISGHTALYWYRQSLGQGLEFLIYFQGNSAPDKSGLPSDRFSAERTGGSVSTLTIQRTQQEDSAVYLCASSFQKGDRSPLHFGNGTRLTVT.

This sequence joins TRBV9 and TRBJ2-3, with D unresolved. The CDR3 has 15 amino acids. Germline V gene lookup returns CDR1 SGDLS and CDR2 YYNGEE. Trimming removed 0 bases from V and 4 bases from J, with 12 bases in between. As DNA, the CDR3 is TGTGCCAGCAGCGTAGTGGGCCAATTCGCAGATACGCAGTATTTT. Its protein is CASSVVGQFADTQYF.

In its sample, this clonotype was seen many times. V and J are TRBV9 and TRBJ1-1; TRBD1 aligns across 10 bases. Germline CDR1 is SGDLS and CDR2 is YYNGEE. V dropped 0 bases and J dropped 6; count of bases not matched to a gene: 5. The CDR3 is made up of 15 amino acids. CDR3: CASSVATGGRAEAFF. The CDR3 DNA follows: TGTGCCAGCAGCGTAGCGACAGGGGGCCGGGCTGAAGCTTTCTTT. The full variable domain, its missing parts supplied by reference TRBV9 and TRBJ1-1, is DSGVTQTPKHLITATGQRVTLRCSPRSGDLSVYWYQQSLDQGLQFLIQYYNGEERAKGNILERFSAQQFPDLHSELNLSSLELGDSALYFCASSVATGGRAEAFFGQGTRLTVV.

In this sample, this clonotype turned up many times. V and J are TRBV29-1 and TRBJ2-7; 10 bases map to TRBD1. The CDR3 extends over 17 amino acids. J lost 6 bases, V lost 0 bases, and 14 bases had no gene match. Germline V gene sequence: CDR1 SQVTM, CDR2 ANQGSEA. The DNA of the CDR3 is TGCAGCGTTGAAGACCCTTTTACCCGGGACAGGGGTGGCGAGCAGTACTTC. Translating gives CSVEDPFTRDRGGEQYF.

The chain employs TRBV6-1 and TRBJ2-2, with 10 bases lining up with TRBD2. This CDR3 is built from 18 residues. Germline CDR1 reads MNHNS; CDR2 reads SASEGT. The junction had 16 bases not matched to a gene; V was cut back by 6 bases and J by 6 bases. In nucleotides, the CDR3 is TGTGCCAGCAGCCCCCCACGGGGTAGCGGGAGGTCCCCCGGGGAGCTGTTTTTT. Translation gives CASSPPRGSGRSPGELFF.

The J gene is TRBJ1-2, the V gene TRBV10-3; 7 bases are shared with TRBD1. The J segment lost 8 bases and the V segment lost 2 bases, leaving 5 bases of the junction unmatched. This CDR3 spans 13 amino acids. CDR1 is ENHRY and CDR2 is SYGVKD in the germline V gene. CDR3 bases: TGTGCCATCAGTGAGGAGACAGGGAACGGCTACACCTTC. It yields the protein CAISEETGNGYTF.

The table lists this clonotype with a few counts. The CDR3 region is CSARRGRSNQPQHF. CDR3 DNA sequence: TGCAGTGCTAGACGGGGACGGAGCAATCAGCCCCAGCATTTT. The chain is built from TRBV20-1 and TRBJ1-5; possibly TRBD1 for D (5 bases). The CDR3 spans 14 residues. CDR1 DFQATT and CDR2 SNEGSKA come from the germline V gene (reference sequence). V was trimmed by 2 bases and J by 1 base, leaving 9 bases between them.

This rearrangement joins TRBV27 to TRBJ2-1; 11 bases line up with TRBD2. Germline CDR1 is MNHEY and CDR2 is SMNVEV (reference sequence). CDR3 length: 16 residues. The V segment lost 6 bases and the J segment 5 bases; nucleotides outside the gene matches: 9. Here the CDR3 reads CASRTGTSGGHNEQFF. The DNA for the CDR3 is TGTGCCAGCAGAACAGGGACTAGCGGAGGACACAATGAGCAGTTCTTC.

This clonotype turned up a few times. The chain employs TRBV11-1 and TRBJ2-6, with unresolved D. V shed 4 bases and J shed 0 bases, with 7 bases lying between them. The CDR3 is made up of 15 amino acids. The V gene's germline CDR1 is SGHAT and CDR2 FQDESV (reference sequence). CDR3 sequence: CASSSYRSGANVLTF. The CDR3 coding sequence is TGTGCCAGCAGCTCCTACCGCTCTGGGGCCAACGTCCTGACTTTC.

The chain uses TRBV5-1 and TRBJ2-2; 9 bases map to TRBD1. The CDR3 covers 15 residues. Trimming removed 0 bases from V and 7 bases from J; junction bases left unmatched: 4. Germline CDR1 SGHRS, CDR2 YFSETQ. CDR3 loop: CASSLEGQGFGELFF. CDR3 bases: TGCGCCAGCAGCTTGGAGGGACAGGGTTTCGGGGAGCTGTTTTTT.

This clonotype showed up just a few times. J is TRBJ2-1 and V is TRBV7-9, with D possibly being TRBD1 (6 bases). The CDR3 covers 15 residues. Trimming took 1 base from V and 6 from J, leaving 13 bases between them. Germline V gene sequence: CDR1 SEHNR, CDR2 FQNEAQ (reference sequence). The CDR3 loop is CASSLVVGRGNEQFF. CDR3 nucleotide sequence: TGTGCCAGCAGCTTAGTGGTCGGCAGGGGCAATGAGCAGTTCTTC. The full variable domain, with the rest looked up from reference TRBV7-9 and TRBJ2-1, is DTGVSQNPRHKITKRGQNVTFRCDPISEHNRLYWYRQTLGQGPEFLTYFQNEAQLEKSRLLSDRFSAERPKGSFSTLEIQRTEQGDSAMYLCASSLVVGRGNEQFFGPGTRLTVL.